What follows are 25 T cell receptor beta chains derived from one specimen sequenced in a study of CD8 T cells in Susac syndrome. Random hexamers served to reverse transcribe roughly 0.45 to 1 ug RNA. TCRdb re-called the immunoSEQ multiplex PCR reads through MiXCR, storing one row per CDR3 protein. The table has about 53,000 distinct CDR3 sequences, 95% seen once. The specimen was CD8+ T cells from PBMCs. The receptors shown here come from a human donor with Susac syndrome.

This clonotype was seen only once. The V and J genes are TRBV20-1 and TRBJ2-5, with D hard to call. V shed 2 bases and J shed 2 bases, with 9 bases lying between them. The germline gives CDR1 DFQATT, CDR2 SNEGSKA (reference sequence). The CDR3 extends over 13 amino acids. CDR3 region: CSARQHYQETQYF. The CDR3 DNA reads as TGCAGTGCTAGACAGCATTATCAAGAGACCCAGTACTTC.

J is TRBJ1-4 and V is TRBV6-5, with 8 bases matching TRBD1. This CDR3 comprises 16 residues. Trimming cost V 2 bases and J 6 bases; bases outside gene matches: 8. The V gene's germline CDR1 is MNHEY and CDR2 SVGAGI. The CDR3 loop is CASSYLAGQGDEKLFF. CDR3 bases: TGTGCCAGCAGTTACCTCGCCGGACAGGGCGATGAAAAACTGTTTTTT.

The chain links TRBV9 to TRBJ1-2, with D unresolved. The germline CDR1 and CDR2 sequences are SGDLS and YYNGEE. V was pared by 4 bases and J by 4 bases, with 17 bases between. The CDR3 is 15 amino acids. The CDR3 reads CASSPNPRATYGYTF. Written as DNA, the CDR3 is TGTGCCAGCAGCCCTAACCCCCGGGCAACCTATGGCTACACCTTC. Supplemented by reference TRBV9 and TRBJ1-2, the full variable domain reads DSGVTQTPKHLITATGQRVTLRCSPRSGDLSVYWYQQSLDQGLQFLIQYYNGEERAKGNILERFSAQQFPDLHSELNLSSLELGDSALYFCASSPNPRATYGYTFGSGTRLTVV.

The V gene is TRBV20-1, the J gene TRBJ1-5; D is ambiguous. V dropped 4 bases and J dropped 6 bases, with 10 bases sitting between them. Germline CDR1 DFQATT, CDR2 SNEGSKA (reference sequence). This CDR3 is 12 amino acids long. CDR3 coding DNA: TGCAGTGCTACCTCGGGCGGTCAGCCCCAGCATTTT. The encoded protein is CSATSGGQPQHF.

V and J are TRBV4-1 and TRBJ2-1, with a possible D match to TRBD1 (6 bases). The CDR3 is made up of 14 amino acids. V gave up 9 bases and J gave up 3 bases, with 15 bases separating them. Germline V CDR1 and CDR2: MGHRA, YSYEKL. CDR3 DNA: TGCGCCAGTTCACCACAGGGATTCTACAATGAGCAGTTCTTC. Translation: CASSPQGFYNEQFF.

The chain's CDR3 is CASSISSGSNYGYTF. In DNA form, the CDR3 reads TGTGCCAGCAGTATTTCTTCGGGGTCTAACTATGGCTACACCTTC. V usage is TRBV7-9 and J usage is TRBJ1-2; D not certain. V dropped 6 bases and J dropped 0 bases, with 14 bases sitting between them. The CDR3 extends over 15 amino acids. CDR1 and CDR2 from the germline V gene are SEHNR and FQNEAQ (reference sequence).

This chain joins TRBV2 and TRBJ2-5; D remains ambiguous. This CDR3 has 15 amino acids. V was shortened by 7 bases and J by 2 bases, with 17 bases between the two germline ends. Germline CDR1 is SNHLY and CDR2 is FYNNEI. CDR3 sequence (DNA): TGTGCCAGCAACTCTCCCCATGGACCGCAAGAGACCCAGTACTTC. Amino acid sequence: CASNSPHGPQETQYF.

This chain links TRBV7-6 with TRBJ2-5; a weak D match, TRBD1 (5 bases). Trimming stripped 5 bases from V and 2 bases from J, with 12 bases between. The CDR3 is 14 residues long. CDR1 and CDR2 (germline): SGHVS, FNYEAQ. In nucleotides, the CDR3 is TGTGCCAGCAGCCCCATGGACACACAAGAGACCCAGTACTTC. It translates to CASSPMDTQETQYF.

The rearrangement joins TRBV4-1 to TRBJ2-7; D not certain. Germline CDR1 reads MGHRA; CDR2 reads YSYEKL. V lost 4 bases to trimming and J lost 1 base, with 11 bases between them. The CDR3 runs 14 residues. The CDR3, as DNA: TGCGCCAGCAGCCCAACGGCAGATTCCTACGAGCAGTACTTC. Residues: CASSPTADSYEQYF.

V is TRBV3-1 and J is TRBJ1-2; D gene ambiguous. V was pared by 3 bases and J by 5 bases, with 13 bases between. This CDR3 comprises 14 residues. Germline CDR1 is LGHDT and CDR2 is YNNKEL (reference sequence). CDR3 region: CASSQAGRAYGYTF. For the CDR3, the DNA is TGTGCCAGCAGCCAGGCCGGGCGTGCGTATGGCTACACCTTC.

V usage is TRBV20-1 and J usage is TRBJ2-1; TRBD2 matches at 8 bases. V lost 5 bases, J lost 5 bases, and 11 bases stayed unmatched. Germline assignment: CDR1 DFQATT and CDR2 SNEGSKA (reference sequence). The CDR3 loop spans 15 amino acids. As DNA, the CDR3 is TGCAGTGCTGGAAAGCGGGGGACTCACCACAATGAGCAGTTCTTC. This gives the protein CSAGKRGTHHNEQFF.

The chain has TRBV12-3 or TRBV12-4 and TRBJ1-5; D remains unclear. Trimming stripped 10 bases from V and 2 bases from J, with 12 bases between. This CDR3 has 13 amino acids. The CDR3 nucleotides are TGTGCCACAAAACGTCCGGGCAATCAGCCCCAGCATTTT. This codes for CATKRPGNQPQHF.

The chain carries TRBV20-1 and TRBJ1-2; D is unresolved. Germline assignment: CDR1 DFQATT and CDR2 SNEGSKA (reference sequence). Trimming removed 5 bases at V and 3 bases at J, with 13 bases between. This CDR3 is built from 13 residues. CDR3 DNA: TGCAGTGCTGCCCCCTTCCAGGACTATGGCTACACCTTC. It yields the protein CSAAPFQDYGYTF.

The chain has TRBV30 and TRBJ2-3; D not certain. CDR1 and CDR2 from the germline V gene are GTSNPN and SVGIG (reference sequence). The V end lost 1 base, the J end lost 2 bases, and 7 bases lay between the germline ends. This CDR3 has 13 amino acids. Written as DNA, the CDR3 is TGTGCCTGGAGTGATACCTCCACAGATACGCAGTATTTT. Its protein is CAWSDTSTDTQYF.

This clonotype appeared a few times. The chain uses TRBV28 and TRBJ2-1; the D is unclear. Germline CDR1 is MDHEN and CDR2 is SYDVKM. The CDR3 spans 10 residues. Trimming pared 2 bases from V and 10 bases from J, leaving 3 bases between. CDR3 coding DNA: TGTGCCAGCAGTTTAAAAGAGCAGTTCTTC. Protein product: CASSLKEQFF.

V is TRBV6-6 and J is TRBJ2-4; D may match TRBD1 or TRBD2 (6 bases each). The CDR3 totals 14 residues. Trimming shortened V by 2 bases and J by 2 bases, and 7 bases separated the two germline ends. Germline values: CDR1 MNHNY, CDR2 SVGAGI (reference sequence). The CDR3 DNA reads as TGTGCCAGCAGTTACGGGGGGCCCAAAAACATTCAGTACTTC. Its protein is CASSYGGPKNIQYF.

The chain has TRBV7-9 and TRBJ1-1; a weak D match, TRBD1 (5 bases). This CDR3 contains 12 residues. Trimming pared 2 bases from V and 6 bases from J, leaving 7 bases between. Germline values: CDR1 SEHNR, CDR2 FQNEAQ (reference sequence). The CDR3 region has the DNA TGTGCCAGCAGCTTAATAGGGGCTGAAGCTTTCTTT. Translation: CASSLIGAEAFF.

V is TRBV7-8 and J is TRBJ2-5; D might be TRBD1 or TRBD2, each matching 5 bases. Trimming took off 1 base at V and 7 bases at J, with 16 bases between the two ends. CDR1 and CDR2 from the germline V gene are SGHVS and FQNEAQ. The CDR3 length is 15 residues. CDR3 bases: TGTGCCAGCAGCTTAGGTGTAGGAACTAGGGGGACCCAGTACTTC. Translated, it gives CASSLGVGTRGTQYF.

CDR3 in DNA: TGCAGTGCCACTAGCGGAGAAACCTACGAGCAGTACTTC. Protein product: CSATSGETYEQYF. This rearrangement joins TRBV20-1 to TRBJ2-7, with 8 bases aligning to TRBD2. CDR1 is DFQATT, CDR2 SNEGSKA, per germline (reference sequence). V shed 6 bases and J 2 bases; nucleotides not matched to a gene: 6. This CDR3 is built from 13 residues.

The V gene is TRBV11-1, the J gene TRBJ2-3; D perhaps matches TRBD1 (5 bases). V was cut by 5 bases and J by 3 bases, with 15 bases left in between. Germline V gives CDR1 SGHAT, CDR2 FQDESV (reference sequence). The CDR3 contains 15 residues. The chain's CDR3 is CASSRDPTATDTQYF. In nucleotides, the CDR3 is TGTGCCAGCAGCCGAGACCCGACAGCTACAGATACGCAGTATTTT.

This chain joins TRBV20-1 and TRBJ2-7; D remains ambiguous. Deletions cut 4 bases from V and 3 bases from J, with 10 bases between. Germline V gives CDR1 DFQATT, CDR2 SNEGSKA (reference sequence). This CDR3 spans 12 amino acids. The CDR3 sequence: CSAKNVDYEQYF. Here the CDR3 DNA reads TGCAGTGCTAAAAACGTTGACTACGAGCAGTACTTC.

The V call is TRBV11-2, the J call TRBJ2-3, with D perhaps TRBD2 (7 bases). V was clipped by 4 bases and J by 5 bases, with 16 bases between them. There are 15 residues in the CDR3. The V gene's germline CDR1 is SGHAT and CDR2 FQNNGV. CDR3 region: CASSWRGREGDTQYF. As DNA, the CDR3 is TGTGCCAGCAGCTGGCGGGGGCGCGAGGGAGATACGCAGTATTTT. Looking up the rest from reference TRBV11-2 and TRBJ2-3 gives the full variable domain: EAGVAQSPRYKIIEKRQSVAFWCNPISGHATLYWYQQILGQGPKLLIQFQNNGVVDDSQLPKDRFSAERLKGVDSTLKIQPAKLEDSAVYLCASSWRGREGDTQYFGPGTRLTVL.

The V gene is TRBV2, the J gene TRBJ2-1; 10 bases fit TRBD2. The V and J ends lost 2 bases and 4 bases, in that order; junction bases with no gene match: 8. The CDR3 totals 17 residues. Germline V gene sequence: CDR1 SNHLY, CDR2 FYNNEI. The CDR3 DNA reads TGTGCCAGCAGTGAATGGGGGCTAGCGGGAGATTACAATGAGCAGTTCTTC. Protein: CASSEWGLAGDYNEQFF.

Details on this clonotype: A junction boundary mismatches the germline segment, possibly from a read error. The gene calls are TRBV27 and TRBJ1-2, with D tentatively TRBD1 (6 bases). This CDR3 contains 14 residues. Germline V lookup: CDR1 MNHEY, CDR2 SMNVEV (reference sequence). CDR3 in DNA: TGTGCCAGCAGTTTAAGCCTACAGGGTTATGGCTTCACCTTC. This encodes CASSLSLQGYGFTF.

This chain links TRBV20-1 with TRBJ2-7; the D call may be TRBD1 or TRBD2 (5 bases each). The V gene's germline CDR1 is DFQATT and CDR2 SNEGSKA (reference sequence). The CDR3 loop spans 14 amino acids. The V and J ends lost 4 bases and 0 bases respectively, with 13 bases between them. CDR3 loop: CSATGTASSYEQYF. The CDR3 DNA reads TGCAGTGCTACGGGGACGGCGAGCTCCTACGAGCAGTACTTC.